Listed here are 24 T cell receptor beta chains from one sample, sequenced in a study of T-cell memory formation after mild COVID-19. TCRdb re-derived calls from the 5' RACE reads in MiXCR, one entry per CDR3 protein. The sample lists just over 400,000 distinct CDR3 sequences; around 22% were seen once. The sample consisted of PBMCs or a T cell subset sorted from them (not recorded which). Every receptor here comes from an adult woman who had mild COVID-19 (a few samples of this study predate the infection). Cell type and time point are not known.

V and J are TRBV24-1 and TRBJ2-2; no definite D call. Per germline, CDR1 KGHDR and CDR2 SFDVKD. The CDR3 length is 13 residues. V lost 7 bases and J 4 bases, leaving 9 bases between the germline ends. The CDR3 loop reads CATRVGPTGELFF. In DNA, the CDR3 is TGTGCCACCAGGGTCGGGCCCACCGGGGAGCTGTTTTTT.

With regard to this clonotype: An end of the junction differs from the germline gene, which may be a read error. The V call is TRBV7-7, the J call TRBJ2-2; 8 bases align to TRBD1. In germline, CDR1 is SSHAT, CDR2 FNYEAQ (reference sequence). The CDR3 is 15 residues long. In DNA, the CDR3 is TGTGCTAGCAGCCTGACAGGGGTGAACACCGGGGAGCTGTTTTTT. It translates to CASSLTGVNTGELFF.

This clonotype has only a few counts. The chain recombines TRBV7-6 with TRBJ2-1; the D gene is possibly TRBD2 (5 bases). This CDR3 spans 14 amino acids. The V gene's germline CDR1 is SGHVS and CDR2 FNYEAQ. V gave up 1 base and J gave up 8 bases, with 12 bases separating them. The CDR3 nucleotides are TGTGCCAGCAGCTTAGGCGGGTTTATCCATGAGCAGTTCTTC. This encodes CASSLGGFIHEQFF. Full variable domain (remainder filled in from reference TRBV7-6 and TRBJ2-1): GAGVSQSPRYKVTKRGQDVALRCDPISGHVSLYWYRQALGQGPEFLTYFNYEAQQDKSGLPNDRFSAERPEGSISTLTIQRTEQRDSAMYRCASSLGGFIHEQFFGPGTRLTVL.

The chain recombines TRBV6-5 with TRBJ2-7, with 7 bases lining up with TRBD2. Germline V gives CDR1 MNHEY, CDR2 SVGAGI. The ends lost 5 bases at V and 3 bases at J; junction bases unmatched: 10. The CDR3 is made up of 15 amino acids. As DNA, the CDR3 is TGTGCCAGCAGTATGAAGCGGGATTCTAACTACGAGCAGTACTTC. Translated, it gives CASSMKRDSNYEQYF.

This clonotype appeared a few times. The genes are TRBV7-9 and TRBJ2-3, with D unresolved. Germline CDR1 SEHNR, CDR2 FQNEAQ (reference sequence). Trimming stripped 1 base from V and 2 bases from J, with 13 bases between. The CDR3 is made up of 16 amino acids. CDR3 sequence: CASSLGPRSVTDTQYF. The CDR3 nucleotides are TGTGCCAGCAGCTTAGGTCCAAGGTCGGTCACAGATACGCAGTATTTT.

The chain combines TRBV25-1 with TRBJ1-2, with 7 bases that match TRBD1. The CDR3 loop spans 14 amino acids. Trimming at V came to 4 bases and at J to 4 bases, leaving 6 bases not matched to a gene. CDR1 is MGHDK and CDR2 is SYGVNS in the germline V gene. As DNA, the CDR3 is TGTGCCAGCAGTGGCCCGACAGGGACCTATGGCTACACCTTC. This translates into CASSGPTGTYGYTF.

This CDR3 reads CASSQERDSPLHF. CDR3 nucleotide sequence: TGTGCCAGCAGCCAAGAACGGGATTCACCCCTCCACTTT. V is TRBV3-1 and J is TRBJ1-6; D ambiguous. Germline loops: CDR1 LGHDT, CDR2 YNNKEL (reference sequence). CDR3 length: 13 amino acids. Trimming shortened V by 0 bases and J by 8 bases, and 5 bases separated the two germline ends.

The J gene is TRBJ1-1, the V gene TRBV29-1; D is perhaps TRBD1 (5 bases). The CDR3 is 12 residues long. V was pared by 5 bases and J by 4 bases, with 11 bases between. Germline loops: CDR1 SQVTM, CDR2 ANQGSEA. CDR3 nucleotides: TGCAGCGTTACCGGGACGGCCACTGAAGCTTTCTTT. Translation: CSVTGTATEAFF.

A few counts support this clonotype. The CDR3 DNA reads TGTGCCAGCAGTCTAAGTGACAGGGGTCGAGGCTACACCTTC. Translation gives CASSLSDRGRGYTF. The chain uses TRBV12-3 or TRBV12-4 and TRBJ1-2; TRBD1 matches at 8 bases. J lost 8 bases, V lost 5 bases, and 10 bases had no gene match. The CDR3 covers 14 residues.

This clonotype was recorded at least ten times. The chain uses TRBV24-1 and TRBJ2-1; D unresolved. The CDR3 spans 15 residues. Germline values: CDR1 KGHDR, CDR2 SFDVKD. The V and J ends lost 1 base and 9 bases respectively, with 15 bases between them. This CDR3 reads CATSDFKVGYGEQFF. As DNA, the CDR3 is TGTGCCACCAGTGATTTCAAGGTGGGGTACGGTGAGCAGTTCTTC.

This clonotype was counted a few times. V and J are TRBV27 and TRBJ2-7, with a possible D match to TRBD1 (5 bases). The germline CDR1 and CDR2 sequences are MNHEY and SMNVEV (reference sequence). CDR3 length: 15 amino acids. Trimming shortened V by 5 bases and J by 2 bases, and 16 bases separated the two germline ends. CDR3 region: CASSAKETGPYEQYF. CDR3 DNA: TGTGCCAGCAGTGCAAAAGAAACAGGTCCCTACGAGCAGTACTTC.

The rearrangement links TRBV4-3 to TRBJ2-7, with a possible D match to TRBD1 (6 bases). There are 15 residues in the CDR3. V was pared by 2 bases and J by 3 bases, with 14 bases between. CDR1 and CDR2 (germline): LGHNA, YSLEER. Here the CDR3 DNA reads TGCGCCAGCAGCCAAATGTTGACAGGCTTCTACGAGCAGTACTTC. Amino acids: CASSQMLTGFYEQYF.

The gene calls are TRBV3-1 and TRBJ2-5; 8 bases match TRBD2. CDR1 is LGHDT, CDR2 YNNKEL, per germline (reference sequence). V dropped 5 bases and J dropped 4; count of bases not matched to a gene: 15. The length of the CDR3 is 17 residues. The CDR3 bases are TGTGCCAGCAGCACCCGGTTTAACGGGGGGGGCAGAGAGACCCAGTACTTC. Translation gives CASSTRFNGGGRETQYF.

V gene TRBV5-5 combines with J gene TRBJ2-1; TRBD1 matches at 7 bases. Germline lookup yields CDR1 SGHKS and CDR2 YYEKEE (reference sequence). Trimming at V came to 2 bases and at J to 3 bases, leaving 2 bases not matched to a gene. The CDR3 covers 14 residues. The CDR3 spells CASSFRQGYNEQFF. The CDR3 DNA reads TGTGCCAGCAGCTTTCGACAGGGCTACAATGAGCAGTTCTTC.

The chain joins TRBV12-3 or TRBV12-4 to TRBJ1-1; 9 bases match TRBD1. The length of the CDR3 is 15 residues. Trimming took 7 bases from V and 5 from J; bases not matched to a gene: 11. As DNA, the CDR3 is TGTGCCAGCACGCGCCAAACAGGGGGCAAGACTGAAGCTTTCTTT. Translated: CASTRQTGGKTEAFF.

This clonotype showed up just a few times. The chain combines TRBV5-1 with TRBJ2-3; no firm D call. The CDR3 is 15 amino acids. Germline values: CDR1 SGHRS, CDR2 YFSETQ. V lost 0 bases and J lost 2, with 10 bases in between. In DNA, the CDR3 is TGCGCCAGCAGCTTGGACTGGACGGTCACAGATACGCAGTATTTT. It translates to CASSLDWTVTDTQYF.

This clonotype occurred a few times. This rearrangement joins TRBV30 to TRBJ2-2, with a possible D match to TRBD1 (6 bases). V was clipped by 0 bases and J by 3 bases, with 8 bases between them. From germline, CDR1 is GTSNPN and CDR2 SVGIG (reference sequence). This CDR3 region has 14 residues. CDR3 nucleotide sequence: TGTGCCTGGAGTGTAACAGGGTACACCGGGGAGCTGTTTTTT. Amino acid sequence: CAWSVTGYTGELFF.

V gene TRBV24-1 combines with J gene TRBJ2-2; 7 nucleotides line up with TRBD1. Unmatched junction bases numbered 3, after V lost 4 bases and J lost 5 bases. Germline V gives CDR1 KGHDR, CDR2 SFDVKD. The CDR3 contains 14 residues. CDR3 amino acids: CATSEQGWTGELFF. The CDR3 bases are TGTGCCACCAGTGAACAGGGGTGGACCGGGGAGCTGTTTTTT.

There are a few counts of this clonotype. V gene TRBV6-5 combines with J gene TRBJ1-2; D uncertain. Trimming stripped 2 bases from V and 7 bases from J, with 11 bases between. The CDR3 runs to 13 residues. Germline CDR1 MNHEY, CDR2 SVGAGI. CDR3 region: CASSYREGSGYTF. CDR3 nucleotide sequence: TGTGCCAGCAGTTACCGCGAAGGGTCTGGCTACACCTTC.

The chain recombines TRBV7-8 with TRBJ1-1; D is unresolved. The CDR3 extends over 14 amino acids. CDR1 is SGHVS, CDR2 FQNEAQ, per germline. V was clipped by 6 bases and J by 0 bases, with 11 bases between them. This chain's CDR3 is CASSQQSLNTEAFF. The CDR3 DNA follows: TGTGCCAGCAGTCAACAGAGCCTGAACACTGAAGCTTTCTTT.

This chain joins TRBV4-3 and TRBJ2-2, with D unclear. In germline, CDR1 is LGHNA, CDR2 YSLEER. V gave up 0 bases and J gave up 9 bases, with 14 bases separating them. CDR3 length equals 15 residues. The CDR3: CASSQDFSGYRELFF. CDR3 nucleotides: TGCGCCAGCAGCCAAGATTTTTCCGGCTATAGGGAGCTGTTTTTT.

This clonotype occurred a few times. The V gene is TRBV19, the J gene TRBJ1-5; D unresolved. Trimming removed 5 bases from V and 3 bases from J, with 14 bases in between. Germline values: CDR1 LNHDA, CDR2 SQIVND (reference sequence). The length of the CDR3 is 15 residues. CDR3 sequence (DNA): TGTGCCAGTAGTCCCACCGACCAGCCCAATCAGCCCCAGCATTTT. It is translated as CASSPTDQPNQPQHF.

The chain recombines TRBV24-1 with TRBJ2-1; 11 nucleotides match TRBD2. CDR1 KGHDR and CDR2 SFDVKD come from the germline V gene. CDR3 length: 15 amino acids. V lost 6 bases to trimming and J lost 10 bases; unmatched junction nucleotides: 10. CDR3 loop: CATSPPSGRIREQFF. The CDR3 DNA follows: TGTGCCACCAGTCCTCCTAGCGGGAGGATCCGGGAGCAGTTCTTC.

This clonotype was counted between two and nine times. The chain uses TRBV4-3 and TRBJ1-1; a possible D gene is TRBD1 (5 bases). The CDR3 covers 16 residues. The germline V gene encodes CDR1 LGHNA and CDR2 YSLEER. V lost 2 bases to trimming and J lost 1 base, with 14 bases between them. In DNA, the CDR3 is TGCGCCAGCAGCCAACTCGCGGGACTCCGGAACACTGAAGCTTTCTTT. It encodes CASSQLAGLRNTEAFF.